This TCR beta chain derives from a study of cytomegalovirus exposure and HLA in healthy donors. Regarding the study as a whole: According to an earlier analysis, most TCR beta V segments yielded productive rearrangements about 87% or about 30% of the time. V- and J-gene trimming of TCR beta was linked (in a later analysis) to a missense DCLRE1C variant. It was reportedly the case that the classifier diagnosed cytomegalovirus status with high specificity and sensitivity.

V shed 6 bases, J shed 3 bases, and the junction held 8 bases outside the gene matches. There are 15 residues in the CDR3. The germline V gene has CDR1 MNHEY and CDR2 SVGAGI. In the PCR, 60 Vbeta and 13 Jbeta primers were used. Assay: immunoSEQ multiplex PCR; the TCRdb copy retains only in-frame clones and omits some. The table has 100,000 to 120,000 clones, about three quarters seen once. On this clone: What it binds is unknown.

The sequenced sample consisted of PBMCs. This receptor was taken from a woman aged 30 to 39 in good health and CMV-seronegative. The chain couples TRBV6-5 to TRBJ2-7; TRBD2 aligns across 10 bases. CDR3 bases: TGTGCCAGCAGAGACGCTAGCGGGGGAAGCTACGAGCAGTACTTC. Encoded protein: CASRDASGGSYEQYF.